This T cell receptor beta chain was identified during a study of CD8+CD57+ T cells in acquired aplastic anemia. Study background: Roughly 3 ug was the average amount of DNA from sorted CD4+ and CD8+ cells. Healthy donor CD4+ samples were sequenced to a depth that averaged roughly 10 million reads. General observations from the study: The study identified more than 25 CD8+ CDR3 sequences shared by patients and controls. Patients were compared with controls for CD8+ Simpson's diversity, and no significant difference emerged.

Points on this clonotype: Its antigen is currently unknown. Given the absence of the conserved phenylalanine or tryptophan at the CDR3 end, a read error is likely. No DNA is shown, since the ends of the CDR3 on it are uncertain; the CDR3 is the one TCRdb lists.

Inclusive of both ends, the CDR3 amounts to 15 amino acids. Germline V gene sequence: CDR1 SGHRS, CDR2 YFSETQ. Genomic DNA templated the TCR beta VDJ and CDR3 profiling. TCRdb used MiXCR to reprocess the reads, holding one entry per CDR3 protein. The data contain hundreds of thousands of distinct CDR3 sequences, approximately 70% of them singletons. This sequence joins TRBV5-1 and TRBJ2-2. Source material: sorted CD4+, CD8+, or CD8+CD57+ T cells (not recorded which) from PBMCs. The TCR sequence derives from a human donor in good health, serving as a control. This chain's CDR3 is CASSQDSVMTGELYI.